The 5 T cell receptor beta chains listed next were all sequenced from one sample in a study of T-cell reconstitution after alpha-beta-depleted transplantation in children. A library of TCRbeta sequences, prepared with unique molecular identifiers, was generated. MiXCR, run by TCRdb on the PCR reads, gives a single entry per CDR3 protein. There are fewer than 250,000 distinct CDR3 sequences in the sample; over 15% occur only once, and 40% to 50% lies in the top ten. The source was PBMCs, mostly from graft donor cells, collected 360 days after TCRalphabeta/CD19-depleted stem cell transplant. These receptors all stem from a male patient under 10 years old who had a stem cell transplant for acute lymphoblastic leukemia, so the T cells may come from the graft donor.

This clonotype has just a few counts. This rearrangement joins TRBV2 to TRBJ2-1; 12 nucleotides agree with TRBD2. CDR1 is SNHLY, CDR2 FYNNEI, per germline. The V segment lost 4 bases and the J segment 6 bases; nucleotides outside the gene matches: 4. There are 15 residues in the CDR3. CDR3 bases: TGTGCCAGCAGTGTTGAACTAGCGGGGGGCAATGAGCAGTTCTTC. Translated, it gives CASSVELAGGNEQFF.

The chain uses TRBV28 and TRBJ1-6; D gene uncertain. Trimming cost V 5 bases and J 8 bases, with 4 bases left between them. The CDR3 consists of 11 residues. Germline loops: CDR1 MDHEN, CDR2 SYDVKM. This CDR3 is CASSGDSPLHF. The CDR3 coding sequence is TGTGCCAGCAGTGGGGATTCACCCCTCCACTTT.

This clonotype was picked up a small number of times. The V call is TRBV6-5, the J call TRBJ1-2; no definite D call. Trimming cost V 4 bases and J 4 bases, with 16 bases left between them. Germline V lookup: CDR1 MNHEY, CDR2 SVGAGI. CDR3 length: 15 amino acids. The chain's CDR3 is CASSSLPDLAYGYTF. As DNA, the CDR3 is TGTGCCAGCAGTTCCCTCCCGGACCTAGCCTATGGCTACACCTTC.

This sequence joins TRBV7-3 and TRBJ2-1; D call uncertain. The germline V and J ends were trimmed by 2 bases and 1 base, with 9 bases remaining between them. Germline V gene lookup returns CDR1 SGHTA and CDR2 FQGTGA. The CDR3 runs to 15 residues. Here the CDR3 DNA reads TGTGCCAGCAGCTTAGAAGCGCGGTCCTACAATGAGCAGTTCTTC. It codes for CASSLEARSYNEQFF.

V and J are TRBV29-1 and TRBJ1-3, with 8 bases fitting TRBD1. With 4 bases clipped from V and 0 bases from J, the junction kept 5 bases outside the gene matches. CDR3 size: 15 residues. CDR1 and CDR2 (germline): SQVTM, ANQGSEA. CDR3 nucleotide sequence: TGCAGCGTTGCGTTAACAGGGGGCTCTGGAAACACCATATATTTT. This gives the protein CSVALTGGSGNTIYF. The full variable domain, its missing parts supplied by reference TRBV29-1 and TRBJ1-3, is SAVISQKPSRDICQRGTSLTIQCQVDSQVTMMFWYRQQPGQSLTLIATANQGSEATYESGFVIDKFPISRPNLTFSTLTVSNMSPEDSSIYLCSVALTGGSGNTIYFGEGSWLTVV.